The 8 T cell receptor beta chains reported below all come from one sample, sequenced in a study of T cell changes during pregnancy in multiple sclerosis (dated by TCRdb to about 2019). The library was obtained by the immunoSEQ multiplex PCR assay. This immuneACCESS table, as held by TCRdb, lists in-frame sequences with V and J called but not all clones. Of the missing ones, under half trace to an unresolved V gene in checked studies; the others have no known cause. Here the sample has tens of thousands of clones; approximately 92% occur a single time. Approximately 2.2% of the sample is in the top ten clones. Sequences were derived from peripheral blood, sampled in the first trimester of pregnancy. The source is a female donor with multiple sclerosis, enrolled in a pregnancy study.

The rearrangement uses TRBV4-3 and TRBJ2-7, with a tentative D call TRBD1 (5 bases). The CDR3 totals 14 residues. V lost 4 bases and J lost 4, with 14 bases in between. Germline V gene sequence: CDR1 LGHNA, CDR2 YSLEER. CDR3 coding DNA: TGCGCCAGCAGCCCGTGGTCTGGGGCGTACGAGCAGTACTTC. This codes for CASSPWSGAYEQYF.

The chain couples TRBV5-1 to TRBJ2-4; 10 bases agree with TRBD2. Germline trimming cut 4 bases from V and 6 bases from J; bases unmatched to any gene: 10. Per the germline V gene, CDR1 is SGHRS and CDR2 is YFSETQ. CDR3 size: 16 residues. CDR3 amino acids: CASSTRTSGPRNIQYF. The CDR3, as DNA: TGCGCCAGCAGCACCCGGACTAGCGGTCCCCGAAACATTCAGTACTTC.

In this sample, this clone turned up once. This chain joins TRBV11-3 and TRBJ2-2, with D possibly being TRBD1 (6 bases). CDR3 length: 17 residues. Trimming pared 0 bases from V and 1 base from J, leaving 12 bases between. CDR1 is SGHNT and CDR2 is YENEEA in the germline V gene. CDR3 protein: CASSLDRDTKNTGELFF. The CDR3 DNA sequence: TGTGCCAGCAGCTTAGATAGGGACACAAAGAACACCGGGGAGCTGTTTTTT.

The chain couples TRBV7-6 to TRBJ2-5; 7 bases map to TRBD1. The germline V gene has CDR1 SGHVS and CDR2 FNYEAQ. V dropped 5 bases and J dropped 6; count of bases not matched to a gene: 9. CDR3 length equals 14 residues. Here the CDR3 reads CASSPMTGSQTQYF. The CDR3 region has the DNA TGTGCCAGCAGCCCTATGACAGGGTCTCAGACCCAGTACTTC.

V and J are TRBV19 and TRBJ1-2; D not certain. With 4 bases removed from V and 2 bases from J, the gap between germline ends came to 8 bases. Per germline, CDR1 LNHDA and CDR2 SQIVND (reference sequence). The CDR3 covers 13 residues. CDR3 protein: CASSRGENYGYTF. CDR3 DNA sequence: TGTGCCAGTAGTAGAGGAGAAAACTATGGCTACACCTTC.

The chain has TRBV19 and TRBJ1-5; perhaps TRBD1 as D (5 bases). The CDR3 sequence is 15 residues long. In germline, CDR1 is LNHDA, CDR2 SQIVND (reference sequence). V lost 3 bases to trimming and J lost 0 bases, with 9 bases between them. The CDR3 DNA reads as TGTGCCAGTAGTATCACAGGCCTTAGCAATCAGCCCCAGCATTTT. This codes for CASSITGLSNQPQHF.

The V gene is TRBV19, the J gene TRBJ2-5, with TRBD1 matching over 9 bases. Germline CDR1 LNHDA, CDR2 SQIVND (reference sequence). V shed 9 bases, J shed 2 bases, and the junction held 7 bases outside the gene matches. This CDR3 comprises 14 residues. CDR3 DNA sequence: TGTGCCAGCAGGACAGGGGCCGGACAAGAGACCCAGTACTTC. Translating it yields CASRTGAGQETQYF.

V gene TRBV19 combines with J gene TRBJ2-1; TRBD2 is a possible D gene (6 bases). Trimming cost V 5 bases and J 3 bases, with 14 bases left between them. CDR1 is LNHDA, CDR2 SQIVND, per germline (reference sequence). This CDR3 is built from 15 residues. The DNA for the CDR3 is TGTGCCAGTAGTCTGATGGGAGGAGACTACAATGAGCAGTTCTTC. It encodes CASSLMGGDYNEQFF.